Below, 3 T cell receptor beta chains from the same sample are listed, as sequenced in a study of OX40 agonist ivuxolimab in advanced cancers. Method: immunoSEQ multiplex PCR; TCRdb's copy keeps in-frame clones and lacks some. This sample carries about 16,000 clones, around 90% of them seen once, and the ten largest clones take roughly 28%. This specimen consisted of CD4+ or CD8+ T cells sorted from blood, obtained in a trial of the OX40 agonist ivuxolimab. All receptors derive from an adult with an advanced solid tumor such as melanoma, head and neck, liver or kidney cancer.

By proportion, this clone is medium-sized. The J gene is TRBJ2-7, the V gene TRBV4-1, with D hard to call. The CDR3 extends over 13 amino acids. Looked up from germline, CDR1 is MGHRA and CDR2 is YSYEKL. V was shortened by 4 bases and J by 2 bases, with 9 bases between the two germline ends. The CDR3, as DNA: TGCGCCAGCAGCCTCGATGGGACCTACGAGCAGTACTTC. Its protein is CASSLDGTYEQYF.

J is TRBJ1-2 and V is TRBV2, with TRBD1 as a possible D gene (6 bases). This CDR3 spans 16 amino acids. V lost 3 bases and J 4 bases, leaving 18 bases between the germline ends. CDR1 and CDR2 (germline): SNHLY, FYNNEI. The CDR3 DNA sequence: TGTGCCAGCAGTGACTCGGCAGGGGTATTTAGCTATGGCTACACCTTC. Its translation is CASSDSAGVFSYGYTF.

The rearrangement uses TRBV6-6 and TRBJ2-2; D may be TRBD2 (5 bases). CDR1 MNHNY and CDR2 SVGAGI come from the germline V gene (reference sequence). This CDR3 spans 15 amino acids. Trimming left V 2 bases short and J 6 bases short, with 13 bases between. CDR3 coding DNA: TGTGCCAGCAGTTACGTGGGAGAGGTTCCCGGGGAGCTGTTTTTT. This sequence encodes CASSYVGEVPGELFF.